This entry concerns a single T cell receptor (beta chain). The data belong to a study of T cells in Graves' hyperthyroidism and ophthalmopathy. Using RNA transcripts as the source, TCR beta CDR3 regions were amplified. HTBI primers were employed in a first-round RT-PCR of the TCR CDR3. Each CDR3 protein is one row after TCRdb ran MiXCR on the multiplex PCR reads. The data contain around 690,000 distinct CDR3 sequences, 15% to 20% of them singletons. Patients aged 18 to 65 had newly diagnosed hyperthyroidism of under 2 months' duration. Uncontrolled infection, other autoimmune disease, pregnancy or lactation excluded patients. Fresh peripheral blood, 7.5 to 10 ml, was the source of the PBMCs. Germline V gene data show CDR1 as SQVTM and CDR2 as ANQGSEA. V was clipped by 6 bases and J by 0 bases, with 12 bases between them. This CDR3 spans 14 amino acids.

The sequence was obtained from a man in his fifties or sixties with Graves' hyperthyroidism. This sequence joins TRBV29-1 and TRBJ2-1, with D perhaps TRBD2 (6 bases). The sequencing sample was made of blood. CDR3 coding DNA: TGCAGCGTGGGCGGAGGGCTCTCCTACAATGAGCAGTTCTTC. This sequence encodes CSVGGGLSYNEQFF.